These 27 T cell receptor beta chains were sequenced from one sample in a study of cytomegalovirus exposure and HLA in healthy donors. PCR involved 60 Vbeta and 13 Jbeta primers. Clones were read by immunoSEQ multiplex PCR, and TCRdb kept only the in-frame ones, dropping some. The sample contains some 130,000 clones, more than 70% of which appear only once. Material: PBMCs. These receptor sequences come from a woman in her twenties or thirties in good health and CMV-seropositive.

CDR3: CASRAGGGAPQETQYF. The CDR3 bases are TGTGCCAGCAGGGCTGGAGGGGGGGCCCCCCAAGAGACCCAGTACTTC. The chain combines TRBV28 with TRBJ2-5; tentative D call: TRBD2 (7 bases). Trimming removed 6 bases from V and 1 base from J, with 18 bases in between. The CDR3 is 16 amino acids. Looked up from germline, CDR1 is MDHEN and CDR2 is SYDVKM.

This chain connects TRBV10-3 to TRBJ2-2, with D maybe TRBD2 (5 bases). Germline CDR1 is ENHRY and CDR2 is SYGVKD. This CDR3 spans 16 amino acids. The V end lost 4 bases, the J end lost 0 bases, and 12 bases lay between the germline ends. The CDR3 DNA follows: TGTGCCATCAGTGTAGCGCAGCGGCCGAACACCGGGGAGCTGTTTTTT. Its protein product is CAISVAQRPNTGELFF.

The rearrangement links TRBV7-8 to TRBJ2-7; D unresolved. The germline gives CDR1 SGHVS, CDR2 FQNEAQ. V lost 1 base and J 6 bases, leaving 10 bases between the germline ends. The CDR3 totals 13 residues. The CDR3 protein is CASSLVSPLEQYF. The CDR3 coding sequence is TGTGCCAGCAGCTTAGTCTCCCCCCTCGAGCAGTACTTC.

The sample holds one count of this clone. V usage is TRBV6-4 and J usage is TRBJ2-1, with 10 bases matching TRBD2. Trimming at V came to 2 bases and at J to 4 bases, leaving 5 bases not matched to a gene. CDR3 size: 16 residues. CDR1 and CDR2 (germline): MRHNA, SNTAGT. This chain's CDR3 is CASSDTTSGTYNEQFF. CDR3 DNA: TGTGCCAGCAGTGACACCACTAGCGGGACTTACAATGAGCAGTTCTTC.

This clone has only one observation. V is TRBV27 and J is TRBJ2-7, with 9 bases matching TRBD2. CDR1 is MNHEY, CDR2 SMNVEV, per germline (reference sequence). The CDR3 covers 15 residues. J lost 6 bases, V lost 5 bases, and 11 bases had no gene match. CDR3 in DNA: TGTGCCAGCAGTCCTAAGGGACTAGCTGCCAGCGAGCAGTACTTC. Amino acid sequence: CASSPKGLAASEQYF.

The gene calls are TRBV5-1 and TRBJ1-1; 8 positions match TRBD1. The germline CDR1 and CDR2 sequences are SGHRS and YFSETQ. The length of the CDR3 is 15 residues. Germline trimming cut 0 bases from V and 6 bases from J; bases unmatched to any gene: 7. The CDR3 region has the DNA TGCGCCAGCAGCTTGGTGGCAGGGGGCCTCGCTGAAGCTTTCTTT. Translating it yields CASSLVAGGLAEAFF.

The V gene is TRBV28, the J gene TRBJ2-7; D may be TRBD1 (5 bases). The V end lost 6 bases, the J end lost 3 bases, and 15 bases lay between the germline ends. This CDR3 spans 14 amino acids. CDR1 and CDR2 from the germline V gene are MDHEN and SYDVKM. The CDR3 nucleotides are TGTGCCAGCAGATCTTATCAGACAGACTACGAGCAGTACTTC. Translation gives CASRSYQTDYEQYF.

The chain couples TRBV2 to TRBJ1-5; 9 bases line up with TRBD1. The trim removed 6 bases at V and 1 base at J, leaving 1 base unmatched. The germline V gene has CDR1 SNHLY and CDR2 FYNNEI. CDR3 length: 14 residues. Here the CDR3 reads CASRGTGSNQPQHF. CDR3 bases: TGTGCCAGCAGAGGGACAGGGAGCAATCAGCCCCAGCATTTT.

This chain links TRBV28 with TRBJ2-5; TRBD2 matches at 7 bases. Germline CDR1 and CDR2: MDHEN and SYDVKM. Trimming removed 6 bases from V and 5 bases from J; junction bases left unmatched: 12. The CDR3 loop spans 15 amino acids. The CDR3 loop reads CASSRATRRGETQYF. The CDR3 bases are TGTGCCAGCAGCCGGGCCACTAGGCGGGGGGAGACCCAGTACTTC.

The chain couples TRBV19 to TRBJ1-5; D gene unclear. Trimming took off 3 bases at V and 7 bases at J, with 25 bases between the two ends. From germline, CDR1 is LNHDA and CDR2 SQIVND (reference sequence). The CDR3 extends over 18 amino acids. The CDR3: CASSILTPRRGLRQPQHF. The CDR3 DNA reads TGTGCCAGTAGTATTCTCACCCCCAGGAGAGGGTTGAGGCAGCCCCAGCATTTT. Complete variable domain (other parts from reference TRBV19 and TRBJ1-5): DGGITQSPKYLFRKEGQNVTLSCEQNLNHDAMYWYRQDPGQGLRLIYYSQIVNDFQKGDIAEGYSVSREKKESFPLTVTSAQKNPTAFYLCASSILTPRRGLRQPQHFGDGTRLSIL.

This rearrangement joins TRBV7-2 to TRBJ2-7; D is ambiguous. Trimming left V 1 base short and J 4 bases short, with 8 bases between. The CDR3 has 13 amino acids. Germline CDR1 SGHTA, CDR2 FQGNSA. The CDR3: CASSLVAPYEQYF. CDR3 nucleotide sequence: TGTGCCAGCAGCTTAGTAGCTCCTTACGAGCAGTACTTC. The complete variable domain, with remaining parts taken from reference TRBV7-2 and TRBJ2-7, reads GAGVSQSPSNKVTEKGKDVELRCDPISGHTALYWYRQSLGQGLEFLIYFQGNSAPDKSGLPSDRFSAERTGGSVSTLTIQRTQQEDSAVYLCASSLVAPYEQYFGPGTRLTVT.

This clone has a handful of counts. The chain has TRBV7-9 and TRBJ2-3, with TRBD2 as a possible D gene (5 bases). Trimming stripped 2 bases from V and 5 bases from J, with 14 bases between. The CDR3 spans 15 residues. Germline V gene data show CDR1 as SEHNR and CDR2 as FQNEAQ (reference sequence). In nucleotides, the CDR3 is TGTGCCAGCAGCTTACTCTCCCCCGAGGGAGATACGCAGTATTTT. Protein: CASSLLSPEGDTQYF. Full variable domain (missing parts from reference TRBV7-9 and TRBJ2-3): DTGVSQNPRHKITKRGQNVTFRCDPISEHNRLYWYRQTLGQGPEFLTYFQNEAQLEKSRLLSDRFSAERPKGSFSTLEIQRTEQGDSAMYLCASSLLSPEGDTQYFGPGTRLTVL.

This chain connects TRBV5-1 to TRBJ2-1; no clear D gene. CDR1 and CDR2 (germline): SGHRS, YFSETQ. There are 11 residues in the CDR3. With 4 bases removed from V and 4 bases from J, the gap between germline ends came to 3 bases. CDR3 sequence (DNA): TGCGCCAGCAGCCTATACAATGAGCAGTTCTTC. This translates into CASSLYNEQFF.

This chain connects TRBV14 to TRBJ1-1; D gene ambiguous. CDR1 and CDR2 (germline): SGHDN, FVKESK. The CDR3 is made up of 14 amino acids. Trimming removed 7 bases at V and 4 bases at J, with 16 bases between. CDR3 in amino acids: CASTFRAGSTEAFF. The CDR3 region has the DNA TGTGCCAGCACCTTCCGGGCGGGGAGCACTGAAGCTTTCTTT.

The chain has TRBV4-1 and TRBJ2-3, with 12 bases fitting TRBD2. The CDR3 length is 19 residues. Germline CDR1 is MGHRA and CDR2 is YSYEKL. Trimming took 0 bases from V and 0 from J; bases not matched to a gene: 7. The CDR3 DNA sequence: TGCGCCAGCAGCCAAGATAGACTAGCGGGGGCTCCTAGCACAGATACGCAGTATTTT. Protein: CASSQDRLAGAPSTDTQYF.

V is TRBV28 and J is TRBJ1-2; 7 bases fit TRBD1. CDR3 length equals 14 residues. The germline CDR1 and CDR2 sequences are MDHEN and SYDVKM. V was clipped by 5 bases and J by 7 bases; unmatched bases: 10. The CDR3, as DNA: TGTGCCAGCAGTACCGGGACAGCCGTTCGTGGCTACACCTTC. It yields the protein CASSTGTAVRGYTF.

CDR3 DNA: TGTGCCAGCAGCGTAGGCGGGAGCAAATCCTACAATGAGCAGTTCTTC. This translates into CASSVGGSKSYNEQFF. The chain is built from TRBV9 and TRBJ2-1; 7 nucleotides agree with TRBD2. CDR1 and CDR2 (germline): SGDLS, YYNGEE. The ends lost 0 bases at V and 1 base at J; junction bases unmatched: 4. The CDR3 has 16 amino acids.

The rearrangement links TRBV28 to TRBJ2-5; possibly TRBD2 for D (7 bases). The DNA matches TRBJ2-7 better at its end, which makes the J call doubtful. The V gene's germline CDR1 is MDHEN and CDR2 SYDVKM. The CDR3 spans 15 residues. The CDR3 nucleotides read TGTGCCAGCACTAGGGGGGGACCCAGCTCCTACGAGCAGTACTTC. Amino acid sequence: CASTRGGPSSYEQYF.

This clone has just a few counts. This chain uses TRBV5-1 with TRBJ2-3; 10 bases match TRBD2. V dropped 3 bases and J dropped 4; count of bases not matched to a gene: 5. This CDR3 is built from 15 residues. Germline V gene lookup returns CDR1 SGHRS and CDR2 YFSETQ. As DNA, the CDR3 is TGCGCCAGCAGCTGGAGCGGGGGGGGCCCAGATACGCAGTATTTT. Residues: CASSWSGGGPDTQYF.

CDR3 residues: CAGSGGNEETQYF. The CDR3 DNA follows: TGTGCCGGAAGCGGGGGGAATGAAGAGACCCAGTACTTC. V gene TRBV2 combines with J gene TRBJ2-5; 9 bases agree with TRBD2. V shed 11 bases and J 3 bases; nucleotides not matched to a gene: 7. Germline assignment: CDR1 SNHLY and CDR2 FYNNEI. This CDR3 comprises 13 residues.

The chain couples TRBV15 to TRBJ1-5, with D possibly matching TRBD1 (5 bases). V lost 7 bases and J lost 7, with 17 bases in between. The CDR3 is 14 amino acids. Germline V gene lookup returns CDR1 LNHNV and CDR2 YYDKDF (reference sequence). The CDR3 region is CATTRGEAGQPQHF. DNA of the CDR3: TGTGCCACCACACGGGGGGAAGCTGGACAGCCCCAGCATTTT.

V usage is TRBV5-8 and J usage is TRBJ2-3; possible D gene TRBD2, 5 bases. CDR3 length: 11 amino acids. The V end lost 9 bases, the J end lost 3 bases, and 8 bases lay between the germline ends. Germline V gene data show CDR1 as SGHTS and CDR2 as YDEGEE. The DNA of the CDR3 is TGTGCCAACTGGGAGACAGATACGCAGTATTTT. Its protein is CANWETDTQYF.

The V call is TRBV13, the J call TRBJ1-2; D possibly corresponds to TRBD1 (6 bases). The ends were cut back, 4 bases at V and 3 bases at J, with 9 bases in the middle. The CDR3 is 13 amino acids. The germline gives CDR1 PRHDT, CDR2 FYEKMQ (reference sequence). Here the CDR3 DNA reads TGTGCCAGCAGCTGCCAGGGGTACTATGGCTACACCTTC. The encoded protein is CASSCQGYYGYTF.

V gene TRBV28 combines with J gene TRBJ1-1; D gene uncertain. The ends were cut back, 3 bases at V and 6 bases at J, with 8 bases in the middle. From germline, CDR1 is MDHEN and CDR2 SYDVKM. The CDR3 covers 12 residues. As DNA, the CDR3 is TGTGCCAGCAGTTTCGGGAGGTCTGAAGCTTTCTTT. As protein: CASSFGRSEAFF.

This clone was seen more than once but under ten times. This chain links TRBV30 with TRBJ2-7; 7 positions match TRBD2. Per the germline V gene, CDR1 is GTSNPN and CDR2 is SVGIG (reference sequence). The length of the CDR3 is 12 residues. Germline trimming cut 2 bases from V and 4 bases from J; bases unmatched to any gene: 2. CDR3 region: CAWSKRDYEQYF. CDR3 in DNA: TGTGCCTGGAGTAAGCGGGATTACGAGCAGTACTTC.

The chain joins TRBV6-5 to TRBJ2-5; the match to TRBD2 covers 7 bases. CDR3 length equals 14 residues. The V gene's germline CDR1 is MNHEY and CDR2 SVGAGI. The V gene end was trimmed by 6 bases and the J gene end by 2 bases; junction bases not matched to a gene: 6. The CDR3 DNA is TGTGCCAGCAGCCTTCCGGGACTACAAGAGACCCAGTACTTC. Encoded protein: CASSLPGLQETQYF.

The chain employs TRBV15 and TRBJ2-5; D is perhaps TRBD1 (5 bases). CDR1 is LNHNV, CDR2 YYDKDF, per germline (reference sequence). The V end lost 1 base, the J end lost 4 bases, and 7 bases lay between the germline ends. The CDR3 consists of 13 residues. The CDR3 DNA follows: TGTGCCACCAGCAGAGGGCAGGGAGAGACCCAGTACTTC. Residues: CATSRGQGETQYF.